These 14 T cell receptor beta chains came from one sample sequenced in a study of cytomegalovirus exposure and HLA in healthy donors. In the PCR, 60 Vbeta and 13 Jbeta primers were used. The protocol was immunoSEQ multiplex PCR, while the TCRdb copy is restricted to in-frame clones and leaves out a portion. The repertoire holds about 130,000 clones, with 81% as singletons. The sequencing sample was made of PBMCs. The receptors were sampled from a man in his late teens or twenties in good health and CMV-seropositive.

The chain recombines TRBV27 with TRBJ2-7; TRBD2 agrees at 8 bases. This CDR3 has 17 amino acids. Germline assignment: CDR1 MNHEY and CDR2 SMNVEV (reference sequence). The V gene end was trimmed by 3 bases and the J gene end by 4 bases; junction bases not matched to a gene: 14. CDR3 sequence reads: CASSFFGTGGYRYEQYF. The CDR3 nucleotides read TGTGCCAGCAGTTTTTTTGGGACGGGGGGGTACCGATACGAGCAGTACTTC.

The V gene is TRBV7-9, the J gene TRBJ1-4; D gene uncertain. Germline loops: CDR1 SEHNR, CDR2 FQNEAQ (reference sequence). Trimming removed 11 bases from V and 8 bases from J, with 18 bases in between. The length of the CDR3 is 13 residues. As DNA, the CDR3 is TGTGCCTCACAAGTAAGAGCGGAAGAAAAACTGTTTTTT. This gives the protein CASQVRAEEKLFF.

The chain employs TRBV20-1 and TRBJ1-2; D is ambiguous. The germline V gene encodes CDR1 DFQATT and CDR2 SNEGSKA (reference sequence). V lost 3 bases, J lost 6 bases, and 8 bases lay in between. This CDR3 has 11 amino acids. The CDR3 nucleotides read TGCAGTGCTAGTCGTCGGGATGGCTACACCTTC. Protein sequence: CSASRRDGYTF.

This chain uses TRBV7-9 with TRBJ1-2, with TRBD1 matching over 7 bases. With V trimmed by 5 bases and J by 2 bases, 5 bases remained unmatched. The CDR3 length is 14 residues. CDR1 SEHNR and CDR2 FQNEAQ come from the germline V gene (reference sequence). The CDR3 sequence: CASSRDRANYGYTF. Here the CDR3 DNA reads TGTGCCAGCAGCCGTGACAGGGCCAACTATGGCTACACCTTC.

V gene TRBV12-5 combines with J gene TRBJ2-5; D is perhaps TRBD2 (6 bases). The germline V gene encodes CDR1 LGHNT and CDR2 FRNRAP. There are 15 residues in the CDR3. The V and J ends lost 1 base and 5 bases respectively, with 14 bases between them. CDR3 amino acids: CASGLGAGSGETQYF. DNA of the CDR3: TGTGCTAGTGGTTTGGGCGCGGGATCGGGGGAGACCCAGTACTTC.

This chain links TRBV2 with TRBJ1-1, with a possible D match to TRBD1 (6 bases). Germline V CDR1 and CDR2: SNHLY, FYNNEI. This CDR3 contains 14 residues. V was cut by 7 bases and J by 1 base, with 13 bases left in between. CDR3 in amino acids: CASISPRGNTEAFF. In DNA form, the CDR3 reads TGTGCCAGCATTAGCCCCAGGGGGAACACTGAAGCTTTCTTT.

The chain joins TRBV19 to TRBJ2-1, with 11 nucleotides matching TRBD1. The CDR3 extends over 13 amino acids. V gave up 6 bases and J gave up 5 bases; unmatched junction bases: 0. The V gene's germline CDR1 is LNHDA and CDR2 SQIVND (reference sequence). This CDR3 reads CASRGQGDNEQFF. In nucleotides, the CDR3 is TGTGCCAGTAGGGGACAGGGGGACAATGAGCAGTTCTTC.

The chain joins TRBV9 to TRBJ1-3; D gene ambiguous. Trimming shortened V by 3 bases and J by 4 bases, and 8 bases separated the two germline ends. Germline assignment: CDR1 SGDLS and CDR2 YYNGEE. This CDR3 contains 13 residues. The CDR3: CASSESGGNTIYF. The DNA for the CDR3 is TGTGCCAGCAGCGAGTCGGGAGGAAACACCATATATTTT.

The CDR3: CASSLGVGRGYEQYF. The CDR3, as DNA: TGCGCCAGCAGCTTGGGTGTGGGCAGGGGCTACGAGCAGTACTTC. The chain uses TRBV5-1 and TRBJ2-7, with D possibly matching TRBD1 (6 bases). Looked up from germline, CDR1 is SGHRS and CDR2 is YFSETQ. The V end was cut by 0 bases, the J end by 3 bases, with 13 bases between. The CDR3 runs to 15 residues.

DNA for the CDR3: TGCGCCAGCAGTCCCCCGGGACAGAACTATGGCTACACCTTC. Translating gives CASSPPGQNYGYTF. The chain joins TRBV4-3 to TRBJ1-2; 7 positions agree with TRBD1. This CDR3 comprises 14 residues. Trimming removed 6 bases from V and 2 bases from J; junction bases left unmatched: 6. Per the germline V gene, CDR1 is LGHNA and CDR2 is YSLEER.

The chain recombines TRBV6-6 with TRBJ1-5; D gene ambiguous. V lost 4 bases to trimming and J lost 2 bases, with 9 bases between them. CDR1 is MNHNY and CDR2 is SVGAGI in the germline V gene (reference sequence). The CDR3 runs 14 residues. This CDR3 reads CASSLGVGNQPQHF. CDR3 in DNA: TGTGCCAGCAGTTTGGGAGTTGGCAATCAGCCCCAGCATTTT.

This chain links TRBV11-2 with TRBJ2-3, with a weak D call TRBD2 (5 bases). Germline V gene data show CDR1 as SGHAT and CDR2 as FQNNGV. V was cut by 1 base and J by 2 bases, with 10 bases left in between. The CDR3 sequence is 15 residues long. CDR3 coding DNA: TGTGCCAGCAGCTTAGGTGGGAGTGCCACAGATACGCAGTATTTT. This translates into CASSLGGSATDTQYF.

The J gene is TRBJ2-1, the V gene TRBV21-1; TRBD1 is taken as the D call from the table, unchecked against the DNA. TRBV21-1 is designated a pseudogene. The CDR3 totals 20 residues. The CDR3: CASSKPSIPAGGNFYNEQFF. Written as DNA, the CDR3 is TGTGCCAGCAGCAAACCTTCCATCCCGGCAGGGGGAAATTTCTACAATGAGCAGTTCTTC.

This chain joins TRBV15 and TRBJ2-3; 10 bases are a match to TRBD2. After removal of 1 base from V and 5 bases from J, the junction contained 0 bases not matched to a gene. Germline V gives CDR1 LNHNV, CDR2 YYDKDF (reference sequence). The CDR3 runs 14 residues. CDR3 nucleotides: TGTGCCACCAGCAGAGGGACTAGCGGAGATACGCAGTATTTT. Its translation: CATSRGTSGDTQYF.